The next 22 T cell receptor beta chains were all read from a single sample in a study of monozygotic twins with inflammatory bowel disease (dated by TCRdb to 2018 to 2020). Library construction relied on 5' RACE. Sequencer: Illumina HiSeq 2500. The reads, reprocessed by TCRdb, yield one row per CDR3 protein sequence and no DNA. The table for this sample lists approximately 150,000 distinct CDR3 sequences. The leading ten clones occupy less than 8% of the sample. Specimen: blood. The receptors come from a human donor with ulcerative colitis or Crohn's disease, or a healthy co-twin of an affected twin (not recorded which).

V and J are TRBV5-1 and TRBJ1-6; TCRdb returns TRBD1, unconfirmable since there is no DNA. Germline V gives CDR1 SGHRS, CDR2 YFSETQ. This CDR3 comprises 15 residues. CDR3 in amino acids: CASSLAQGWDSPLHF.

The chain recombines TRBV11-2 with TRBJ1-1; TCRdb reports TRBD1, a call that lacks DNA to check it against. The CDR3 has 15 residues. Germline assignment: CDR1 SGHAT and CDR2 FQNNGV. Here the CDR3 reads CASSLGGGAKSEAFF.

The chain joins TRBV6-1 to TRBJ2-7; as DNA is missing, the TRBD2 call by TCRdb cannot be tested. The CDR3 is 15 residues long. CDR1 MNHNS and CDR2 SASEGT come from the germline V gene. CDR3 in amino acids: CASSQPGLAAYEQYF.

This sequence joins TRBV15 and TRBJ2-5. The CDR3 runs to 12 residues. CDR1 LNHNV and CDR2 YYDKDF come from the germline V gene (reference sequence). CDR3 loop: CATSRDWETQYF.

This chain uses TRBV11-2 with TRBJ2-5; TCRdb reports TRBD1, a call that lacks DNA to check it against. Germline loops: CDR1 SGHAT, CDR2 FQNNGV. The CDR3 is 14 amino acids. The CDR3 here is CASSYGQGQETQYF.

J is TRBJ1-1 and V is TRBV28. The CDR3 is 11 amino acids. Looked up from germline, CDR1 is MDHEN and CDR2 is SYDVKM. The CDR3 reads CASSLSTEAFF.

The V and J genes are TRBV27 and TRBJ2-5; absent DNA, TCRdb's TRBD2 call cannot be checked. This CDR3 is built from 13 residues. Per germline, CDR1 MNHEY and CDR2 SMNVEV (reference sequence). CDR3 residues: CASSWSGTKTQYF.

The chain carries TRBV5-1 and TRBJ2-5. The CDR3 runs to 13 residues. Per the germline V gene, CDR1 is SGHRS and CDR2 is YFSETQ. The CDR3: CASSSEPVKTQYF.

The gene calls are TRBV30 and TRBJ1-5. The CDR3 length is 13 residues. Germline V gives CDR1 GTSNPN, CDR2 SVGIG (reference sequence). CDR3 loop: CAWSVAGHQPQHF.

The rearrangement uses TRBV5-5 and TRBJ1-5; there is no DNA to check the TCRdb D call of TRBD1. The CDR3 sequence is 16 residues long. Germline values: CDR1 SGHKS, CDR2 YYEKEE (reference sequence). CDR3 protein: CASSIQGGDSNQPQHF.

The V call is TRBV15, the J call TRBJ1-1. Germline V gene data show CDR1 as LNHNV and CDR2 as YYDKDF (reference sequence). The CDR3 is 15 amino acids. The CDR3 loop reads CATSRDLGLAGEAFF. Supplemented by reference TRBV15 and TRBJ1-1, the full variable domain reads DAMVIQNPRYQVTQFGKPVTLSCSQTLNHNVMYWYQQKSSQAPKLLFHYYDKDFNNEADTPDNFQSRRPNTSFCFLDIRSPGLGDTAMYLCATSRDLGLAGEAFFGQGTRLTVV.

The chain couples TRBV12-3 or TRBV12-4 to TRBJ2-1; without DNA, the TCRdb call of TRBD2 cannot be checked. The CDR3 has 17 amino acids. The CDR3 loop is CASSSGLAGGVYNEQFF.

CDR3 protein: CASRPYFGTGEREKLFF. V usage is TRBV5-1 and J usage is TRBJ1-4; with no DNA, the TCRdb D assignment of TRBD1 cannot be verified. Germline assignment: CDR1 SGHRS and CDR2 YFSETQ. This CDR3 is 17 amino acids long.

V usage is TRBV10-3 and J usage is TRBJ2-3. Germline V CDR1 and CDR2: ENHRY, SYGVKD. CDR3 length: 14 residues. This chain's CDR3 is CAISEVGSIDTQYF.

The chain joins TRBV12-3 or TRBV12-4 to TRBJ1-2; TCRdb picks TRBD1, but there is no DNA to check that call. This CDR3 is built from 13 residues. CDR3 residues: CASSLLTGVGDTF.

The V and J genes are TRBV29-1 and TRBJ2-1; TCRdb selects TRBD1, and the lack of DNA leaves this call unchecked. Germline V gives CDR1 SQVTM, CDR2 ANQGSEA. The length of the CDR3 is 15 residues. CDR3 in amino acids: CSVEGGGLSYNEQFF.

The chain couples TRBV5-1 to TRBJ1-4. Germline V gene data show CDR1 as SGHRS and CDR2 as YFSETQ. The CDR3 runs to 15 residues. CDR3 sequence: CASSLGAGLNEKLFF.

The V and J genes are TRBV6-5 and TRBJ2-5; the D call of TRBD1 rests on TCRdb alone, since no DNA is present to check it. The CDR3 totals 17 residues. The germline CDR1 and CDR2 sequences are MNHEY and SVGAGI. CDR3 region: CASSYSSKAPKEETQYF.

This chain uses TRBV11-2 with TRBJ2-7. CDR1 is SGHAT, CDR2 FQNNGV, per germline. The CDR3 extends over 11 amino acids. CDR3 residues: CASSLRAEQYF.

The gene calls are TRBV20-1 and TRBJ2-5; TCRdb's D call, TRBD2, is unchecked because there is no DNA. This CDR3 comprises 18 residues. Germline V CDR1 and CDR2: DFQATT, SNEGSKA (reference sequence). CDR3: CSARDPLLGLAGRETQYF.

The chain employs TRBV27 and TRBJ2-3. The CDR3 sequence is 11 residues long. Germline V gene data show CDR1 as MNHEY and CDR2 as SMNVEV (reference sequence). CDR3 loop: CATFGTDTQYF.

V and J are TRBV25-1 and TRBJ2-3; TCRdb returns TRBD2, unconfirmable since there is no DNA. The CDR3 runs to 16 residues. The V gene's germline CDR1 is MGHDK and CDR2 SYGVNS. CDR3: CASSEGAGEFSDTQYF.